The 26 T cell receptor beta chains reported below all come from one sample, sequenced in a study of T-cell reconstitution after alpha-beta-depleted transplantation in children. Preparation of the TCRbeta library used unique molecular identifiers. Each CDR3 protein gets one entry after TCRdb re-called the PCR reads with MiXCR. The data contain about 980,000 distinct CDR3 sequences, about 26% of them seen just once; the ten biggest clones take up over 25%. The sample here was PBMCs, mostly from graft donor cells, taken 360 days after TCRalphabeta/CD19-depleted stem cell transplant. The receptors derive from a boy younger than two who had a stem cell transplant for SCID, so the T cells may come from the graft donor.

The CDR3 is CASSQERTTYNEQFF. The CDR3 nucleotides read TGTGCCAGCAGCCAAGAGCGGACCACCTACAATGAGCAGTTCTTC. The chain has TRBV14 and TRBJ2-1; no reliable D call. There are 15 residues in the CDR3. V was trimmed by 0 bases and J by 2 bases, leaving 8 bases between them. The germline gives CDR1 SGHDN, CDR2 FVKESK.

The chain has TRBV10-3 and TRBJ2-1; D is possibly TRBD2 (5 bases). Germline V lookup: CDR1 ENHRY, CDR2 SYGVKD. CDR3 length equals 13 residues. V shed 5 bases and J shed 3 bases, with 8 bases lying between them. As DNA, the CDR3 is TGTGCCATCAGTCGGGCGGGCTACAATGAGCAGTTCTTC. It is translated as CAISRAGYNEQFF.

CDR3 sequence (DNA): TGTGCCAGCAGTAGGGACAGGATCCAAGAGACCCAGTACTTC. Encoded protein: CASSRDRIQETQYF. This chain connects TRBV6-1 to TRBJ2-5, with 8 nucleotides matching TRBD1. The CDR3 is 14 amino acids. Germline V gene sequence: CDR1 MNHNS, CDR2 SASEGT. J was trimmed by 1 base and V by 5 bases; bases with no gene match: 3.

This chain links TRBV7-8 with TRBJ2-1, with a weak D call TRBD1 (6 bases). This CDR3 spans 15 amino acids. Germline V gene sequence: CDR1 SGHVS, CDR2 FQNEAQ. V was pared by 5 bases and J by 4 bases, with 15 bases between. DNA for the CDR3: TGTGCCAGCAGCCCCCGGGACACCTATTACAATGAGCAGTTCTTC. Translating gives CASSPRDTYYNEQFF. The entire variable domain, with the rest obtained from reference TRBV7-8 and TRBJ2-1, is as follows: GAGVSQSPRYKVAKRGQDVALRCDPISGHVSLFWYQQALGQGPEFLTYFQNEAQLDKSGLPSDRFFAERPEGSVSTLKIQRTQQEDSAVYLCASSPRDTYYNEQFFGPGTRLTVL.

This clonotype was counted between two and nine times. The genes are TRBV6-5 and TRBJ2-7; D is possibly TRBD1 (6 bases). The CDR3 consists of 13 residues. V lost 3 bases and J 6 bases, leaving 12 bases between the germline ends. Germline lookup yields CDR1 MNHEY and CDR2 SVGAGI. CDR3 in amino acids: CASSYLGAGEQYF. The CDR3 DNA is TGTGCCAGCAGTTATCTGGGGGCCGGCGAGCAGTACTTC.

This clonotype has just a few counts. The rearrangement links TRBV5-4 to TRBJ1-2, with 10 bases that match TRBD1. V lost 0 bases to trimming and J lost 5 bases; unmatched junction nucleotides: 4. CDR1 SGHNT and CDR2 YYREEE come from the germline V gene (reference sequence). The CDR3 is 15 residues long. CDR3 nucleotides: TGTGCCAGCAGCTTGGTGGACAGGGGGGAGTATGGCTACACCTTC. Its protein is CASSLVDRGEYGYTF.

The chain combines TRBV24-1 with TRBJ2-5; D is possibly TRBD1 (5 bases). Germline CDR1 reads KGHDR; CDR2 reads SFDVKD. The CDR3 spans 13 residues. The V and J ends lost 4 bases and 5 bases respectively, with 10 bases between them. The CDR3 here is CATSEGPRETQYF. DNA for the CDR3: TGTGCCACCAGTGAGGGGCCGCGGGAGACCCAGTACTTC.

V is TRBV5-6 and J is TRBJ2-5, with a tentative D call TRBD2 (5 bases). The CDR3 contains 14 residues. Germline CDR1 is SGHDT and CDR2 is YYEEEE. Trimming left V 0 bases short and J 5 bases short, with 11 bases between. The CDR3 DNA reads as TGTGCCAGCAGCTTGGTTGGTAGCGCCGAGACCCAGTACTTC. Protein sequence: CASSLVGSAETQYF. Full variable domain (rest looked up from reference TRBV5-6 and TRBJ2-5): DAGVTQSPTHLIKTRGQQVTLRCSPKSGHDTVSWYQQALGQGPQFIFQYYEEEERQRGNFPDRFSGHQFPNYSSELNVNALLLGDSALYLCASSLVGSAETQYFGPGTRLLVL.

The chain carries TRBV24-1 and TRBJ1-1; TRBD1 might be the D (5 bases). The CDR3 is 16 residues long. CDR1 is KGHDR and CDR2 is SFDVKD in the germline V gene. Trimming removed 5 bases from V and 1 base from J, with 16 bases in between. This CDR3 reads CATSGSRPGGNTEAFF. DNA of the CDR3: TGTGCCACCAGTGGTTCTCGGCCGGGGGGGAACACTGAAGCTTTCTTT.

The chain combines TRBV10-3 with TRBJ2-5, with D uncertain. Per the germline V gene, CDR1 is ENHRY and CDR2 is SYGVKD. This CDR3 is 14 amino acids long. V shed 2 bases and J shed 0 bases, with 7 bases lying between them. CDR3 coding DNA: TGTGCCATCAGTGAGGGCGGCAACCAAGAGACCCAGTACTTC. This translates into CAISEGGNQETQYF.

The chain recombines TRBV20-1 with TRBJ2-6; TRBD2 agrees at 7 bases. V was pared by 2 bases and J by 2 bases, with 3 bases of the junction left unmatched. The germline V gene encodes CDR1 DFQATT and CDR2 SNEGSKA (reference sequence). The CDR3 runs to 15 residues. CDR3 protein: CSARNGRAGANVLTF. Written as DNA, the CDR3 is TGCAGTGCTAGAAATGGGAGGGCTGGGGCCAACGTCCTGACTTTC.

A word on this clonotype: A much larger clone lies a single base off, so this may be a read error. The chain has TRBV4-1 and TRBJ2-5, with a weak D call TRBD1 (5 bases). CDR1 is MGHRA and CDR2 is YSYEKL in the germline V gene. This CDR3 spans 17 amino acids. The CDR3 bases are TGCGCCAGCAGCGAAGATTCATTGGCGGACACGGAAGAGACCCAGTACTTC. Protein product: CASSEDSLADTEETQYF.

This clonotype showed up just a few times. V gene TRBV7-9 combines with J gene TRBJ1-6, with D possibly TRBD1 on 5 matching bases. The CDR3 runs 13 residues. Germline values: CDR1 SEHNR, CDR2 FQNEAQ (reference sequence). Trimming took 4 bases from V and 9 from J, leaving 10 bases between them. Here the CDR3 reads CASSSRESSPLHF. The DNA for the CDR3 is TGTGCCAGCAGCTCCAGGGAAAGTTCACCCCTCCACTTT. Combining the CDR3 with reference TRBV7-9 and TRBJ1-6 gives the whole variable domain DTGVSQNPRHKITKRGQNVTFRCDPISEHNRLYWYRQTLGQGPEFLTYFQNEAQLEKSRLLSDRFSAERPKGSFSTLEIQRTEQGDSAMYLCASSSRESSPLHFGNGTRLTVT.

This clonotype has just a few counts. V gene TRBV11-2 combines with J gene TRBJ2-6, with 10 bases identical to TRBD1. From germline, CDR1 is SGHAT and CDR2 FQNNGV. V was clipped by 3 bases and J by 0 bases; unmatched bases: 5. This CDR3 is 18 amino acids long. This CDR3 reads CASSLGQGPLSGANVLTF. The CDR3 DNA follows: TGTGCCAGCAGCTTGGGACAGGGGCCCCTCTCTGGGGCCAACGTCCTGACTTTC.

This clonotype has just a few counts. This chain uses TRBV5-6 with TRBJ1-2; D ambiguous. V was pared by 4 bases and J by 2 bases, with 6 bases between. This CDR3 region has 12 residues. Germline CDR1 is SGHDT and CDR2 is YYEEEE. CDR3 coding DNA: TGTGCCAGCAGCAGAGGGAACTATGGCTACACCTTC. It yields the protein CASSRGNYGYTF.

The gene calls are TRBV6-1 and TRBJ2-1, with D possibly matching TRBD2 (5 bases). V was trimmed by 4 bases and J by 2 bases, leaving 12 bases between them. This CDR3 has 15 residues. Germline lookup yields CDR1 MNHNS and CDR2 SASEGT. CDR3 residues: CASSVVPGTYNEQFF. The CDR3 DNA is TGTGCCAGCAGTGTGGTACCCGGGACCTACAATGAGCAGTTCTTC.

This clonotype showed up just a few times. This sequence joins TRBV5-1 and TRBJ2-7; the D is unclear. Germline lookup yields CDR1 SGHRS and CDR2 YFSETQ. The CDR3 runs 16 residues. V lost 4 bases, J lost 4 bases, and 21 bases lay in between. CDR3 DNA sequence: TGCGCCAGCAGCCCACTCGGACGCAACGGTGGGTACGAGCAGTACTTC. The encoded protein is CASSPLGRNGGYEQYF.

CDR3 sequence (DNA): TGTGCCAGTAGTATGGGAGGCACCATCTACGAGCAGTACTTC. This sequence encodes CASSMGGTIYEQYF. This chain uses TRBV19 with TRBJ2-7; a possible D gene is TRBD2 (6 bases). Germline lookup yields CDR1 LNHDA and CDR2 SQIVND (reference sequence). Trimming stripped 3 bases from V and 3 bases from J, with 12 bases between. The CDR3 is 14 residues long.

This chain links TRBV28 with TRBJ2-3; D is tentatively TRBD1 or TRBD2 (5 bases each). Trimming cost V 3 bases and J 4 bases, with 11 bases left between them. CDR1 and CDR2 (germline): MDHEN, SYDVKM. CDR3 length equals 14 residues. CDR3 region: CASSFARGADTQYF. The CDR3 DNA sequence: TGTGCCAGCAGTTTCGCCCGAGGGGCAGATACGCAGTATTTT.

This clonotype was counted between two and nine times. The chain has TRBV27 and TRBJ2-7, with TRBD1 as a possible D gene (7 bases). The germline V and J ends were trimmed by 2 bases and 2 bases, with 19 bases remaining between them. Per the germline V gene, CDR1 is MNHEY and CDR2 is SMNVEV (reference sequence). This CDR3 comprises 17 residues. In nucleotides, the CDR3 is TGTGCCAGCAGTTTAGGCCCCCCTAGGAGGGGGCCCTACGAGCAGTACTTC. Its protein is CASSLGPPRRGPYEQYF.

As DNA, the CDR3 is TGTGCCAGCAGTGAGGGGACAGGGCAGCAGTTCTTC. Translating gives CASSEGTGQQFF. The chain couples TRBV28 to TRBJ2-1; 9 nucleotides line up with TRBD1. Per the germline V gene, CDR1 is MDHEN and CDR2 is SYDVKM. The CDR3 extends over 12 amino acids. V shed 5 bases, J shed 11 bases, and the junction held 4 bases outside the gene matches.

In this sample, this clonotype turned up a few times. The gene calls are TRBV5-1 and TRBJ2-1; 8 bases are shared with TRBD1. CDR1 and CDR2 (germline): SGHRS, YFSETQ. V shed 4 bases and J 5 bases; nucleotides not matched to a gene: 5. The CDR3 consists of 14 residues. DNA of the CDR3: TGCGCCAGCAGCGCGGTACAGGGGGACAATGAGCAGTTCTTC. This translates into CASSAVQGDNEQFF. The full variable domain, with the rest looked up from reference TRBV5-1 and TRBJ2-1, is KAGVTQTPRYLIKTRGQQVTLSCSPISGHRSVSWYQQTPGQGLQFLFEYFSETQRNKGNFPGRFSGRQFSNSRSEMNVSTLELGDSALYLCASSAVQGDNEQFFGPGTRLTVL.

The chain combines TRBV6-2 or TRBV6-3 with TRBJ1-1; TRBD1 matches 8 bases. Unmatched junction bases numbered 5, after V lost 7 bases and J lost 7 bases. CDR3 length: 12 amino acids. Germline CDR1 MNHEY, CDR2 SVGEGT. CDR3 amino acids: CASTFGQGEAFF. Here the CDR3 DNA reads TGTGCCAGCACCTTTGGACAGGGTGAAGCTTTCTTT.

The chain uses TRBV6-1 and TRBJ2-5; D ambiguous. V lost 8 bases and J 5 bases, leaving 18 bases between the germline ends. Germline V gives CDR1 MNHNS, CDR2 SASEGT. CDR3 length: 14 amino acids. CDR3 sequence: CASSITALGETQYF. The CDR3 coding sequence is TGTGCCAGCTCAATCACGGCCCTGGGGGAGACCCAGTACTTC.

The V gene is TRBV7-9, the J gene TRBJ2-2; TRBD1 might be the D (5 bases). Deletions cut 1 base from V and 5 bases from J, with 11 bases between. The CDR3 is 15 amino acids. Germline assignment: CDR1 SEHNR and CDR2 FQNEAQ (reference sequence). CDR3 DNA: TGTGCCAGCAGCTTAGTAAGGGGAAGAACCGGGGAGCTGTTTTTT. It specifies CASSLVRGRTGELFF.

The chain employs TRBV29-1 and TRBJ1-1, with D possibly TRBD1 on 5 matching bases. Trimming stripped 6 bases from V and 0 bases from J, with 14 bases between. Germline values: CDR1 SQVTM, CDR2 ANQGSEA. This CDR3 is 14 amino acids long. The CDR3, as DNA: TGCAGCGTCTCTCGATCGACAGTGAACACTGAAGCTTTCTTT. Its translation is CSVSRSTVNTEAFF.